A selection of T cell receptor beta chains follows, all from one sample in a study of shared clonotypes between healthy human individuals. Clones were sequenced by immunoSEQ multiplex PCR, and TCRdb holds only the in-frame ones, with some missing. The repertoire has 1.5 million to 1.9 million clones, 95% to 99% of them found once; the top ten carry about 0.45%. Source material: naive CD4+ T cells sorted from blood. Receptors were obtained from a young man in good health. The CDR3 runs from the conserved cysteine through the conserved F or W. D genes are given only for firm matches. Not all rows give a size; the values are once, few, many and, for expanded clones, a class.

CDR3 length	clone size	V gene	D gene	J gene	CDR3 DNA	CDR3 protein
17	NA	TRBV5-1	NA	TRBJ1-3	TGCGCCAGCAGCTTGGAGGGCCACAGGGTCTCTGGAAACACCATATATTTT	CASSLEGHRVSGNTIYF
14	NA	TRBV7-9	NA	TRBJ1-1	TGTGCCAGCACCCGGGGGACAACGAACACTGAAGCTTTCTTT	CASTRGTTNTEAFF
18	NA	TRBV18	TRBD2	TRBJ2-3	TGTGCCAGCTCACTCGTCCCGGGACTAGCGGGAGTTGTAGATACGCAGTATTTT	CASSLVPGLAGVVDTQYF
15	NA	TRBV5-1	NA	TRBJ1-3	TGCGCCAGCAGCTTGGCCGGGAACTCTGGAAACACCATATATTTT	CASSLAGNSGNTIYF
13	NA	TRBV30	TRBD1	TRBJ2-4	TGTGCCTGGAGTGGGGGGACAGGGAACATTCAGTACTTC	CAWSGGTGNIQYF
14	NA	TRBV5-1	TRBD1	TRBJ1-1	TGCGCCAGCAGCCCGGGACAGGGTTACACTGAAGCTTTCTTT	CASSPGQGYTEAFF
15	NA	TRBV28	NA	TRBJ2-3	TGTGCCAGCAGTTCAGTAGTAGCGCGCACAGATACGCAGTATTTT	CASSSVVARTDTQYF
15	NA	TRBV7-3	NA	TRBJ2-7	TGTGCCAGCAGCTTTGGTCTCGGACCGTCCTACGAGCAGTACTTC	CASSFGLGPSYEQYF
13	NA	TRBV9	NA	TRBJ2-3	TGTGCCAGCGGCCCTAGCGGCACAGATACGCAGTATTTT	CASGPSGTDTQYF
16	NA	TRBV21-1	NA	TRBJ2-5	TGTGCCAGCAGCGAGGCAGCGGGACTACAAGAGGAGACCCAGTACTTC	CASSEAAGLQEETQYF
13	NA	TRBV27	TRBD1	TRBJ2-7	TGTGCCAGCAGTGGACAGGGGGCCTACGAGCAGTACTTC	CASSGQGAYEQYF
15	NA	TRBV27	NA	TRBJ2-3	TGTGCCAGCAGTTTAACTAGAGGGAGCACAGATACGCAGTATTTT	CASSLTRGSTDTQYF
13	NA	TRBV18	NA	TRBJ2-1	TGTGCCAGCTCACCACTCCCCCAGGGTGAGCAGTTCTTC	CASSPLPQGEQFF
15	NA	TRBV6-1	TRBD1	TRBJ2-7	TGTGCCAGCAGAGGAGACAGGGCTTCATCTTACGAGCAGTACTTC	CASRGDRASSYEQYF
12	NA	TRBV5-6	NA	TRBJ2-7	TGTGCCAGCAGCTTGGTGGGAGGCGAGCAGTACTTC	CASSLVGGEQYF
16	once	TRBV10-1	TRBD1	TRBJ2-1	TGCGCCAGCAGTCTTTCCGGACAGGGGTCCTACAATGAGCAGTTCTTC	CASSLSGQGSYNEQFF
15	NA	TRBV11-1	NA	TRBJ1-2	TGTGCCAGCCGCCTCATGGGGGGCGCTAACTATGGCTACACCTTC	CASRLMGGANYGYTF
15	NA	TRBV6-5	NA	TRBJ2-7	TGTGCCAGCAGTCAGGCCGGGACACGGCTGTGGGAGCAGTACTTC	CASSQAGTRLWEQYF
16	NA	TRBV4-3	TRBD2	TRBJ2-1	TGCGCCAGCGCGACGGGACTAGCGAACCACTACAATGAGCAGTTCTTC	CASATGLANHYNEQFF
12	NA	TRBV28	NA	TRBJ1-2	TGTGCCAGCAGTTTTGCGGACTATGGCTACACCTTC	CASSFADYGYTF
13	NA	TRBV19	NA	TRBJ2-7	TGTGCCAGTAGTACCCTGCCTAGCTACGAGCAGTACTTC	CASSTLPSYEQYF
14	once	TRBV5-6	NA	TRBJ2-1	TGTGCCAGCACACCACTAGTTTCCTACAATGAGCAGTTCTTC	CASTPLVSYNEQFF
17	NA	TRBV2	TRBD2	TRBJ2-1	TGTGCCAGCAGTTCCGGCATCCTGGCGGGAGTATCCAATGAGCAGTTCTTC	CASSSGILAGVSNEQFF
17	NA	TRBV14	TRBD2	TRBJ2-1	TGTGCCAGCAGCGCCTCACTAGCGGGAGGGCCGATTGTCGTGCAGTTCTTC	CASSASLAGGPIVVQFF
13	NA	TRBV5-6	NA	TRBJ2-2	TGTGCCAGCAGCCCCTTCGGTGCCGGGGAGCTGTTTTTT	CASSPFGAGELFF
15	NA	TRBV15	TRBD1	TRBJ2-1	TGTGCCACCAGCAGAGGGACGACAGGGTGGAATGAGCAGTTCTTC	CATSRGTTGWNEQFF
14	NA	TRBV25-1	TRBD2	TRBJ2-7	TGTGCCAGCAGTGAAGGTAGCGGGGAATACGAGCAGTACTTC	CASSEGSGEYEQYF
11	few	TRBV29-1	NA	TRBJ2-7	TGCAGCGTAACCCTCTCCTACGAGCAGTACTTC	CSVTLSYEQYF
14	NA	TRBV28	NA	TRBJ1-2	TGTGCCAGCACCCAGGGAGCAGCCAACTATGGCTACACCTTC	CASTQGAANYGYTF
13	NA	TRBV25-1	NA	TRBJ2-4	TGTGCCAGACGGGACATCCCGGAAAAGAATCAGTACTTC	CARRDIPEKNQYF
19	NA	TRBV18	NA	TRBJ2-3	TGTGCCAGCTCACCACCGATTAATTTACGGGACCGCGGGGCAGATACGCAGTATTTT	CASSPPINLRDRGADTQYF
18	NA	TRBV28	TRBD1	TRBJ2-1	TGTGCCAGCAGTTCCTTATTCGGGACAGGGGGTGTTATAAATGAGCAGTTCTTC	CASSSLFGTGGVINEQFF
13	NA	TRBV10-3	NA	TRBJ2-7	TGTGCCATCAGTGAAGCCGGGCGAGACGAGCAGTACTTC	CAISEAGRDEQYF
13	NA	TRBV6-6	NA	TRBJ2-7	TGTGCCAGTTCTCCAGGGAAAAGCTACGAGCAGTACTTC	CASSPGKSYEQYF
14	NA	TRBV28	TRBD2	TRBJ2-7	TGTGCCAGCATCCCTTCTAGCGGGAGAGCCGAGCAGTACTTC	CASIPSSGRAEQYF
15	NA	TRBV7-7	NA	TRBJ2-2	TGTGCTAGCAGCTTGCATACTATCCACACCGGGGAGCTGTTTTTT	CASSLHTIHTGELFF
15	NA	TRBV27	TRBD2	TRBJ2-7	TGTGCCAGCAGCCCCAGGACTAGCGGGAGAGGCGAGCAGTACTTC	CASSPRTSGRGEQYF
18	NA	TRBV28	TRBD2	TRBJ2-5	TGTGCCAGCAGCCAAGGACTAGCGAGACGAGGGGCACAAGAGACCCAGTACTTC	CASSQGLARRGAQETQYF
17	NA	TRBV5-1	TRBD1	TRBJ1-4	TGCGCCAGCAGCCTGACCGGGACAGCCTTAACTAATGAAAAACTGTTTTTT	CASSLTGTALTNEKLFF
10	NA	TRBV2	NA	TRBJ2-7	TGTGCCAGCAGTGAAGGCGAGCAGTACTTC	CASSEGEQYF
15	NA	TRBV10-3	TRBD1	TRBJ1-1	TGTGCCATCAGTGAACAGGGGTTAGGAAACACTGAAGCTTTCTTT	CAISEQGLGNTEAFF
14	NA	TRBV30	NA	TRBJ2-5	TGTGCCTGGAGTGTACTGCCTAATGGAGAGACCCAGTACTTC	CAWSVLPNGETQYF
14	once	TRBV18	NA	TRBJ2-5	TGTGCCAGCTCACCGGTGACTAGCCAAGAGACCCAGTACTTC	CASSPVTSQETQYF
15	NA	TRBV7-8	NA	TRBJ1-4	TGTGCCAGCAGCTTAGTCGTTGCAACTAATGAAAAACTGTTTTTT	CASSLVVATNEKLFF
16	NA	TRBV7-9	TRBD1	TRBJ2-1	TGTGCCAGCAGCTTCATCACAGGGGCCCTATACAATGAGCAGTTCTTC	CASSFITGALYNEQFF
10	NA	TRBV6-6	TRBD2	TRBJ2-7	TGTGCCAGCAGAAGCGGGATTCAGTACTTC	CASRSGIQYF
15	NA	TRBV9	NA	TRBJ1-5	TGTGCCAGCAGCGTAGGAGGGTACGGCAATCAGCCCCAGCATTTT	CASSVGGYGNQPQHF